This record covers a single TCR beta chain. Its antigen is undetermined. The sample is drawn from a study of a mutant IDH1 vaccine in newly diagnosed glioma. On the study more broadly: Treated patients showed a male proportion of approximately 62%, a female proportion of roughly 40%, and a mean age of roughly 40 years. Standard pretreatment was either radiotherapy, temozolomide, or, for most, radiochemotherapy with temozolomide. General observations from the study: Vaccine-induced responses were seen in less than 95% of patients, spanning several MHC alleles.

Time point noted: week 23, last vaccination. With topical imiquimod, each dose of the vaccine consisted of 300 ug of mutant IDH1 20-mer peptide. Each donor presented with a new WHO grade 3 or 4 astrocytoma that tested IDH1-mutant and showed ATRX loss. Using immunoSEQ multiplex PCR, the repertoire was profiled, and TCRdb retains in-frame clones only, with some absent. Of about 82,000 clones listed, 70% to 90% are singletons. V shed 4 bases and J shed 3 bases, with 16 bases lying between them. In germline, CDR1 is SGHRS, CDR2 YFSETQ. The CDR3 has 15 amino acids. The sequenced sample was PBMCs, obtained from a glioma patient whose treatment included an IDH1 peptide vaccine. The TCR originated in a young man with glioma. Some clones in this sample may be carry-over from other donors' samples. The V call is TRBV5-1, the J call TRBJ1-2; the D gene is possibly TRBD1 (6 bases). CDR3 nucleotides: TGCGCCAGCAGCCCCGATACAGGGATCGACTATGGCTACACCTTC. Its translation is CASSPDTGIDYGYTF.